The clone carrying this T cell receptor beta chain was counted at least ten times. The antigen is undetermined. Amplified TCR beta CDR3 regions came from RNA transcripts. The HTBI primer set was used in a first-round RT-PCR of the TCR CDR3. TCRdb processed the multiplex PCR reads anew with MiXCR; each CDR3 protein has one entry. The table has around 700,000 distinct CDR3 sequences, 15% to 20% seen once; the top ten hold over 15%. The V and J ends lost 5 bases and 4 bases, in that order; junction bases with no gene match: 4. The germline V gene encodes CDR1 SNHLY and CDR2 FYNNEI. This CDR3 region has 13 residues. Hyperthyroidism in the patients, aged 18 to 65, was newly diagnosed and under 2 months in duration. This sample stems from a study of T cells in Graves' hyperthyroidism and ophthalmopathy. Study outcomes and limitations: Ophthalmopathy stood apart from stable hyperthyroidism in a 13 V-J model. Blood also contained most expanded thyroid clonotypes above 0.001.

V usage is TRBV2 and J usage is TRBJ1-1, with 7 positions matching TRBD1. What was sequenced was blood. The sequence derives from a woman between 50 and 59 years old with Graves' hyperthyroidism that later progressed to Graves' ophthalmopathy. The CDR3 DNA follows: TGTGCCAGCAGTCTCACAGGGGTCACTGAAGCTTTCTTT. Amino acid sequence: CASSLTGVTEAFF.